Shown below are 10 T cell receptor beta chains from a single sample sequenced in a study of blood T cell repertoires in COVID-19. The protocol was immunoSEQ multiplex PCR, while the TCRdb copy is restricted to in-frame clones and leaves out a portion. Of 180,000 or so clones in the sample, approximately 85% are singletons; the top ten hold about 5.6%. Sequencing used PBMCs or T cells enriched from blood (not recorded which). Receptors were obtained from a man aged 40-49 years with acute COVID-19.

This chain joins TRBV5-1 and TRBJ2-5, with D perhaps matching TRBD2 (5 bases). Germline values: CDR1 SGHRS, CDR2 YFSETQ. CDR3 length equals 16 residues. Trimming left V 0 bases short and J 2 bases short, with 14 bases between. The DNA of the CDR3 is TGCGCCAGCAGCTTGGCGGGAACGTCGGGTCAAGAGACCCAGTACTTC. The encoded protein is CASSLAGTSGQETQYF.

This chain connects TRBV11-2 to TRBJ1-5; D call uncertain. Between the trimmed V and J ends, which lost 5 bases and 7 bases, there was a span of 15 bases. Germline V gives CDR1 SGHAT, CDR2 FQNNGV. The CDR3 spans 14 residues. The CDR3: CASSPRIEGQPQHF. For the CDR3, the DNA is TGTGCCAGCAGCCCACGGATAGAGGGACAGCCCCAGCATTTT.

This clone came up once. The chain joins TRBV7-3 to TRBJ2-1; D possibly corresponds to TRBD1 (6 bases). In germline, CDR1 is SGHTA, CDR2 FQGTGA. The ends were cut back, 7 bases at V and 4 bases at J, with 17 bases in the middle. The CDR3 is 15 amino acids. This CDR3 is CASKAGQGGYNEQFF. The CDR3 nucleotides read TGTGCCAGCAAGGCAGGACAAGGGGGTTACAATGAGCAGTTCTTC.

This clone has a single count. CDR3: CASSPSVGEGQETQYF. Here the CDR3 DNA reads TGTGCCAGCAGTCCCTCCGTGGGGGAGGGACAAGAGACCCAGTACTTC. V is TRBV9 and J is TRBJ2-5; 7 positions match TRBD2. The CDR3 extends over 16 amino acids. The trim removed 5 bases at V and 2 bases at J, leaving 12 bases unmatched. The germline CDR1 and CDR2 sequences are SGDLS and YYNGEE.

The CDR3: CATRDITWGDEQFF. The CDR3 DNA follows: TGTGCCACCAGAGACATCACTTGGGGGGATGAGCAGTTCTTC. V gene TRBV24-1 combines with J gene TRBJ2-1, with a weak D call TRBD2 (6 bases). V was trimmed by 7 bases and J by 8 bases, leaving 17 bases between them. CDR1 and CDR2 (germline): KGHDR, SFDVKD. This CDR3 region has 14 residues.

The J gene is TRBJ1-2, the V gene TRBV30, with 7 positions matching TRBD1. V shed 1 base and J 3 bases; nucleotides not matched to a gene: 8. In germline, CDR1 is GTSNPN, CDR2 SVGIG (reference sequence). The CDR3 is made up of 15 amino acids. The chain's CDR3 is CAWSGKFGTDYGYTF. The CDR3 DNA is TGTGCCTGGAGTGGTAAATTCGGGACAGACTATGGCTACACCTTC.

The rearrangement uses TRBV9 and TRBJ2-3; D is unclear. Per the germline V gene, CDR1 is SGDLS and CDR2 is YYNGEE. With 0 bases removed from V and 2 bases from J, the gap between germline ends came to 13 bases. There are 16 residues in the CDR3. The CDR3 DNA reads TGTGCCAGCAGCGTAGGAAACCGCGATCCCACAGATACGCAGTATTTT. Amino acid sequence: CASSVGNRDPTDTQYF.

This clone was recorded once. The chain joins TRBV30 to TRBJ1-1, with D hard to call. Germline V gives CDR1 GTSNPN, CDR2 SVGIG (reference sequence). Between the trimmed V and J ends, which lost 0 bases and 8 bases, there was a span of 7 bases. CDR3 length: 11 residues. The DNA for the CDR3 is TGTGCCTGGAGTGTCTGGGAGGAAGCTTTCTTT. Protein: CAWSVWEEAFF.

The chain uses TRBV15 and TRBJ2-7, with 7 positions matching TRBD2. Germline CDR1 and CDR2: LNHNV and YYDKDF (reference sequence). This CDR3 is 16 amino acids long. V was pared by 0 bases and J by 5 bases, with 10 bases of the junction left unmatched. The CDR3 coding sequence is TGTGCCACCAGCAGAGACCCCGGGGCGGGAGTTCACGAGCAGTACTTC. It codes for CATSRDPGAGVHEQYF. The full variable domain, completed using reference TRBV15 and TRBJ2-7, is DAMVIQNPRYQVTQFGKPVTLSCSQTLNHNVMYWYQQKSSQAPKLLFHYYDKDFNNEADTPDNFQSRRPNTSFCFLDIRSPGLGDTAMYLCATSRDPGAGVHEQYFGPGTRLTVT.

The V gene is TRBV7-3, the J gene TRBJ2-7, with unresolved D. Trimming pared 0 bases from V and 2 bases from J, leaving 17 bases between. CDR3 length equals 17 residues. Looked up from germline, CDR1 is SGHTA and CDR2 is FQGTGA. The CDR3 sequence is CASSLTRTAALPYEQYF. The CDR3, as DNA: TGTGCCAGCAGCTTAACGCGTACGGCGGCCCTCCCCTACGAGCAGTACTTC.